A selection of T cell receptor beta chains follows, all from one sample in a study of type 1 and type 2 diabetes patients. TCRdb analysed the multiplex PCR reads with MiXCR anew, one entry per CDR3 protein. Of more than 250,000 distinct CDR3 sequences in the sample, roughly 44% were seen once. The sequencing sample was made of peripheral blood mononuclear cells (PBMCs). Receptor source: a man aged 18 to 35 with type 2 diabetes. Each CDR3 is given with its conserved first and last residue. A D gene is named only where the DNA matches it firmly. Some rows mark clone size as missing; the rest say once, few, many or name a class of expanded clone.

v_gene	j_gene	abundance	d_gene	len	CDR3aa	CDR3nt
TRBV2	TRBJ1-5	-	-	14	CASSEFSGNQPQHF	TGTGCCAGCAGTGAATTTTCGGGTAATCAGCCCCAGCATTTT
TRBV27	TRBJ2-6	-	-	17	CASAGGAGGSGANVLTF	TGTGCCAGCGCAGGGGGCGCGGGAGGCTCTGGGGCCAACGTCCTGACTTTC
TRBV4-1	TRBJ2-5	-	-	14	CASSQGQYQETQYF	TGCGCCAGCAGCCAAGGACAGTACCAAGAGACCCAGTACTTC
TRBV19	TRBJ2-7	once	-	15	CASSIAWTGAYEQYF	TGTGCCAGTAGTATAGCCTGGACGGGCGCCTACGAGCAGTACTTC
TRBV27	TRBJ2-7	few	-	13	CASSFRGPGEQYF	TGTGCCAGCAGTTTCCGGGGACCCGGCGAGCAGTACTTC
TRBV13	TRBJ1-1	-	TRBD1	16	CASSLGTGGNGTEAFF	TGTGCCAGCAGCTTAGGGACAGGGGGTAATGGCACTGAAGCTTTCTTT
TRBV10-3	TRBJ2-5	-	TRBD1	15	CAISRGQGGRETQYF	TGTGCCATCAGTCGTGGACAGGGGGGTAGAGAGACCCAGTACTTC
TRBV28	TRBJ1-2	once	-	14	CASSSADGRWGYTF	TGTGCCAGCAGTTCCGCCGACGGCCGGTGGGGCTACACCTTC
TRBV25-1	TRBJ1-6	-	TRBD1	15	CASRPWGTGNSPLHF	TGTGCCAGCAGACCTTGGGGGACAGGGAATTCACCCCTCCACTTT
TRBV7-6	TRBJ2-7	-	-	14	CASSPSGPPDEQYF	TGTGCCAGCAGCCCCAGCGGTCCCCCTGACGAGCAGTACTTC
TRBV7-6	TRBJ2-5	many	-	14	CASSPRDWQETQYF	TGTGCCAGCAGCCCCCGGGACTGGCAAGAGACCCAGTACTTC
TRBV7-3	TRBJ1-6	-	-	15	CASSSRGGWGSPLHF	TGTGCCAGCAGCTCGCGGGGGGGCTGGGGTTCACCCCTCCACTTT
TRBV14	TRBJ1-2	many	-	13	CASSQAEAYGYTF	TGTGCCAGCAGCCAAGCCGAAGCTTATGGCTACACCTTC
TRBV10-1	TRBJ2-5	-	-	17	CASSESRVFRVWETQYF	TGCGCCAGCAGTGAGTCGCGGGTGTTCCGAGTATGGGAGACCCAGTACTTC
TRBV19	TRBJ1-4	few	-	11	CASMGSRKLFF	TGTGCCAGTATGGGTTCGAGAAAACTGTTTTTT
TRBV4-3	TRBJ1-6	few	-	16	CASSQARTTDNSPLHF	TGCGCCAGCAGCCAAGCCCGGACGACTGACAATTCACCCCTCCACTTT
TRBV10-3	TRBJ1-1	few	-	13	CAISPQGTTEAFF	TGTGCCATCAGTCCACAGGGTACCACTGAAGCTTTCTTT
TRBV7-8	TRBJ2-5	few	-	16	CASSRPTGLLQETQYF	TGTGCCAGCAGTAGGCCGACAGGATTGCTCCAAGAGACCCAGTACTTC
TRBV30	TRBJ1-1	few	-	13	CAFRRQGGTEAFF	TGTGCCTTCCGCCGTCAGGGAGGCACTGAAGCTTTCTTT
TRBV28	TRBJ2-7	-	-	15	CASSSLCGRAYEQYF	TGTGCCAGCAGTTCATTGTGTGGCAGAGCCTACGAGCAGTACTTC
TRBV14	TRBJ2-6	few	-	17	CASSQSPRRSGANVLTF	TGTGCCAGCAGCCAATCGCCGCGCAGATCTGGGGCCAACGTCCTGACTTTC
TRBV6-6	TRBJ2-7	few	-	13	CASSENMGHEQYF	TGTGCCAGCAGTGAAAATATGGGGCACGAGCAGTACTTC